This entry lists 30 T cell receptor beta chains sequenced from one sample in a study of tumor-infiltrating lymphocytes in localized non-small cell lung cancer. Data came from immunoSEQ multiplex PCR; TCRdb stores just in-frame clones and leaves some out. The sample holds 7,000 or so clones, 60% to 80% seen once. Sample: lung tumor tissue. The receptors were gathered from a human donor with non-small cell lung cancer.

This clone has a single count. The V gene is TRBV5-5, the J gene TRBJ1-1; D is uncertain. The germline V gene has CDR1 SGHKS and CDR2 YYEKEE (reference sequence). This CDR3 is built from 13 residues. The germline V and J ends were trimmed by 2 bases and 1 base, with 6 bases remaining between them. For the CDR3, the DNA is TGTGCCAGCAGCTTTGGAGCGAACACTGAAGCTTTCTTT. This sequence encodes CASSFGANTEAFF.

This clone has more than one count but fewer than ten. V usage is TRBV28 and J usage is TRBJ1-1; a possible D gene is TRBD1 (5 bases). V was cut by 10 bases and J by 7 bases, with 16 bases left in between. The CDR3 is made up of 12 amino acids. The germline V gene encodes CDR1 MDHEN and CDR2 SYDVKM. The CDR3: CATATRANEAFF. The CDR3 DNA reads as TGTGCCACCGCCACCAGGGCCAATGAAGCTTTCTTT.

This sequence joins TRBV2 and TRBJ2-5; D not resolved. This CDR3 is built from 15 residues. Trimming shortened V by 8 bases and J by 2 bases, and 18 bases separated the two germline ends. Germline lookup yields CDR1 SNHLY and CDR2 FYNNEI. The CDR3 DNA reads as TGTGCCAGCCGAAAGGGCTACCTACCGCAAGAGACCCAGTACTTC. Translation gives CASRKGYLPQETQYF.

This clone was seen a few times. The rearrangement uses TRBV9 and TRBJ1-3, with D tentatively TRBD1 (5 bases). The germline CDR1 and CDR2 sequences are SGDLS and YYNGEE. There are 17 residues in the CDR3. V was clipped by 4 bases and J by 4 bases, with 21 bases between them. The CDR3 sequence: CASSPQILGDGGNTIYF. The CDR3 DNA sequence: TGTGCCAGCAGCCCCCAAATCTTGGGGGACGGCGGAAACACCATATATTTT.

This chain connects TRBV7-9 to TRBJ2-1, with 10 bases aligning to TRBD2. The CDR3 spans 15 residues. In germline, CDR1 is SEHNR, CDR2 FQNEAQ (reference sequence). The J segment lost 6 bases and the V segment lost 5 bases, leaving 7 bases of the junction unmatched. The CDR3 protein is CASSRLAGEINEQFF. CDR3 in DNA: TGTGCCAGCAGCCGCCTAGCGGGAGAAATCAATGAGCAGTTCTTC.

The chain links TRBV30 to TRBJ1-4; unclear D gene. The CDR3 contains 13 residues. V lost 5 bases and J lost 8, with 15 bases in between. Germline loops: CDR1 GTSNPN, CDR2 SVGIG (reference sequence). The CDR3 DNA reads TGTGCCTGGGCCCCGGAGTTACGCGAAAAACTGTTTTTT. Protein sequence: CAWAPELREKLFF. Complete variable domain (other parts from reference TRBV30 and TRBJ1-4): SQTIHQWPATLVQPVGSPLSLECTVEGTSNPNLYWYRQAAGRGLQLLFYSVGIGQISSEVPQNLSASRPQDRQFILSSKKLLLSDSGFYLCAWAPELREKLFFGSGTQLSVL.

The chain is built from TRBV10-1 and TRBJ2-3, with D perhaps TRBD2 (6 bases). Trimming took 10 bases from V and 1 from J, leaving 18 bases between them. This CDR3 comprises 15 residues. Germline V CDR1 and CDR2: WNHNN, SYGVQD (reference sequence). The CDR3 loop is CATSTPGLGTDTQYF. DNA for the CDR3: TGCGCCACGTCGACCCCGGGACTGGGCACAGATACGCAGTATTTT.

In its sample, this clone is medium-sized. The chain recombines TRBV5-3 with TRBJ1-1; D is perhaps TRBD1 (5 bases). Being an ORF, TRBV5-3 has a function that is uncertain. The CDR3 is 15 residues long. Trimming cost V 4 bases and J 1 base, with 14 bases left between them. CDR3 nucleotide sequence: TGTGCCAGAAGCATAGCAGGGTATGAGAACACTGAAGCTTTCTTT. It translates to CARSIAGYENTEAFF.

J is TRBJ2-7 and V is TRBV2, with D possibly TRBD2 on 5 matching bases. The CDR3 is 15 residues long. V lost 3 bases to trimming and J lost 6 bases, with 18 bases between them. Germline values: CDR1 SNHLY, CDR2 FYNNEI. CDR3 DNA sequence: TGTGCCAGCAGTGACCCACTGGGAGTTTACCCCGAGCAGTACTTC. This translates into CASSDPLGVYPEQYF. Using reference TRBV2 and TRBJ2-7 for the parts outside the CDR3, the full variable domain is EPEVTQTPSHQVTQMGQEVILRCVPISNHLYFYWYRQILGQKVEFLVSFYNNEISEKSEIFDDQFSVERPDGSNFTLKIRSTKLEDSAMYFCASSDPLGVYPEQYFGPGTRLTVT.

This clone occurred once. The chain joins TRBV10-3 to TRBJ1-6; D is undetermined. Trimming stripped 0 bases from V and 10 bases from J, with 4 bases between. The CDR3 loop spans 12 amino acids. Germline V gene sequence: CDR1 ENHRY, CDR2 SYGVKD. The CDR3 here is CAISESVSPLHF. The CDR3 DNA is TGTGCCATCAGTGAGTCTGTCTCACCCCTCCACTTT.

This chain links TRBV5-4 with TRBJ2-1; D is possibly TRBD2 (7 bases). Germline V gene sequence: CDR1 SGHNT, CDR2 YYREEE (reference sequence). V shed 3 bases and J shed 9 bases, with 22 bases lying between them. This CDR3 is 16 amino acids long. The CDR3, as DNA: TGTGCCAGCAGCTCTCAGGAGGGGGGAGGGCCAAGTGAGCAGTTCTTC. This encodes CASSSQEGGGPSEQFF.

This clone came up a few times. CDR3 DNA: TGTGCCAGTAGTATCGCAGGGCACGAGCAGTACTTC. Its translation is CASSIAGHEQYF. This chain connects TRBV19 to TRBJ2-7, with D perhaps TRBD1 (5 bases). CDR1 and CDR2 from the germline V gene are LNHDA and SQIVND (reference sequence). V lost 3 bases to trimming and J lost 5 bases, with 8 bases between them. The CDR3 consists of 12 residues.

The CDR3 loop reads CASSRTAVGDQPQHF. For the CDR3, the DNA is TGCGCCAGCAGTCGTACGGCGGTAGGGGATCAGCCCCAGCATTTT. The chain combines TRBV4-1 with TRBJ1-5, with D possibly matching TRBD1 (5 bases). The CDR3 is made up of 15 amino acids. Germline loops: CDR1 MGHRA, CDR2 YSYEKL. V lost 6 bases and J lost 5, with 17 bases in between.

V and J are TRBV5-1 and TRBJ2-1; D is undetermined. The CDR3 loop spans 12 amino acids. Looked up from germline, CDR1 is SGHRS and CDR2 is YFSETQ. The V end was cut by 0 bases, the J end by 9 bases, with 7 bases between. CDR3 in DNA: TGCGCCAGCAGCTTGGTTTGGGGTGAGCAGTTCTTC. This codes for CASSLVWGEQFF.

The sample holds a few counts of this clone. The gene calls are TRBV28 and TRBJ2-7; no clear D gene. Germline assignment: CDR1 MDHEN and CDR2 SYDVKM. Trimming left V 2 bases short and J 1 base short, with 9 bases between. This CDR3 comprises 14 residues. The CDR3 DNA reads as TGTGCCAGCAGTTTAGATGGCGGATCCTACGAGCAGTACTTC. It is translated as CASSLDGGSYEQYF. Supplemented by reference TRBV28 and TRBJ2-7, the full variable domain reads DVKVTQSSRYLVKRTGEKVFLECVQDMDHENMFWYRQDPGLGLRLIYFSYDVKMKEKGDIPEGYSVSREKKERFSLILESASTNQTSMYLCASSLDGGSYEQYFGPGTRLTVT.

In nucleotides, the CDR3 is TGCGCCAGCAGCCCGGGCACCGGGGAGCTGTTTTTT. Its protein product is CASSPGTGELFF. This sequence joins TRBV5-1 and TRBJ2-2, with D uncertain. CDR3 length: 12 amino acids. The V gene's germline CDR1 is SGHRS and CDR2 YFSETQ. V was pared by 4 bases and J by 4 bases, with 5 bases between.

The chain combines TRBV30 with TRBJ1-1; perhaps TRBD1 as D (5 bases). The germline CDR1 and CDR2 sequences are GTSNPN and SVGIG (reference sequence). This CDR3 contains 19 residues. Trimming cost V 0 bases and J 2 bases, with 25 bases left between them. DNA of the CDR3: TGTGCCTGGAGTGTACGGACATGGGGGGTCAAAACTTCCAACACTGAAGCTTTCTTT. Translation: CAWSVRTWGVKTSNTEAFF.

This chain uses TRBV11-1 with TRBJ2-6; D not certain. The CDR3 is 16 amino acids. Germline lookup yields CDR1 SGHAT and CDR2 FQDESV (reference sequence). The ends were cut back, 5 bases at V and 4 bases at J, with 15 bases in the middle. The CDR3 here is CASSKRTGLGANVLTF. Written as DNA, the CDR3 is TGTGCCAGCAGCAAAAGGACGGGTTTAGGGGCCAACGTCCTGACTTTC.

The chain links TRBV19 to TRBJ2-6; no reliable D call. CDR1 is LNHDA, CDR2 SQIVND, per germline (reference sequence). The CDR3 totals 15 residues. V lost 6 bases and J lost 0, with 9 bases in between. This CDR3 reads CASRKDYSGANVLTF. DNA for the CDR3: TGTGCCAGTAGAAAGGATTACTCTGGGGCCAACGTCCTGACTTTC.

The rearrangement uses TRBV5-1 and TRBJ2-5; a weak D match, TRBD2 (5 bases). CDR3 length: 14 amino acids. The ends were cut back, 3 bases at V and 5 bases at J, with 14 bases in the middle. Germline V gives CDR1 SGHRS, CDR2 YFSETQ. CDR3: CASSSLAPEETQYF. CDR3 DNA sequence: TGCGCCAGCAGCTCCCTAGCCCCGGAGGAGACCCAGTACTTC.

This clone was detected once. The chain has TRBV7-9 and TRBJ1-1, with D tentatively TRBD1 (5 bases). The V and J ends lost 2 bases and 4 bases respectively, with 14 bases between them. The CDR3 is made up of 15 amino acids. Germline V gene data show CDR1 as SEHNR and CDR2 as FQNEAQ (reference sequence). The CDR3 DNA is TGTGCCAGCAGCTTAAGGGATGGGGGAACCACTGAAGCTTTCTTT. It is translated as CASSLRDGGTTEAFF.

V and J are TRBV30 and TRBJ1-4, with TRBD1 identical over 7 bases. CDR1 is GTSNPN and CDR2 is SVGIG in the germline V gene (reference sequence). Losses at the gene ends were 3 bases for V and 4 bases for J; bases not matched to a gene: 2. The CDR3 sequence is 13 residues long. The CDR3 loop reads CAWRDRFNEKLFF. Written as DNA, the CDR3 is TGTGCCTGGAGGGACAGGTTTAATGAAAAACTGTTTTTT.

In its sample, this clone was seen once. The chain carries TRBV30 and TRBJ2-5; 11 nucleotides agree with TRBD1. The CDR3 consists of 17 residues. Trimming at V came to 6 bases and at J to 7 bases, leaving 19 bases not matched to a gene. CDR1 and CDR2 (germline): GTSNPN, SVGIG (reference sequence). The CDR3 loop reads CACLGRDRGDWSVTQYF. The CDR3 bases are TGTGCCTGCCTAGGTCGGGACAGGGGGGATTGGAGTGTGACCCAGTACTTC.

The V and J genes are TRBV6-1 and TRBJ2-7; a weak D match, TRBD2 (7 bases). Trimming stripped 5 bases from V and 5 bases from J, with 13 bases between. Germline CDR1 is MNHNS and CDR2 is SASEGT. This CDR3 region has 13 residues. Written as DNA, the CDR3 is TGTGCCAGCAGTTTGACAGGACTAGACGAGCAGTACTTC. Translation: CASSLTGLDEQYF.

This chain connects TRBV30 to TRBJ2-7; unclear D gene. The CDR3 spans 10 residues. From germline, CDR1 is GTSNPN and CDR2 SVGIG (reference sequence). V lost 4 bases, J lost 3 bases, and 4 bases lay in between. CDR3 nucleotides: TGTGCCTGGATGGACTACGAGCAGTACTTC. Translated: CAWMDYEQYF.

This sequence joins TRBV30 and TRBJ1-2; 9 bases map to TRBD1. Germline V gene lookup returns CDR1 GTSNPN and CDR2 SVGIG (reference sequence). The CDR3 runs 11 residues. V dropped 8 bases and J dropped 7; count of bases not matched to a gene: 5. CDR3 sequence: CAEDRGTGYTF. The DNA of the CDR3 is TGTGCCGAGGACAGGGGAACTGGCTACACCTTC.

V usage is TRBV7-2 and J usage is TRBJ2-1; TRBD2 matches 9 bases. This CDR3 has 15 residues. V dropped 6 bases and J dropped 9; count of bases not matched to a gene: 12. Germline lookup yields CDR1 SGHTA and CDR2 FQGNSA. This CDR3 is CASSPPGLAIGEQFF. Here the CDR3 DNA reads TGTGCCAGCAGTCCTCCGGGACTAGCAATTGGTGAGCAGTTCTTC.

The chain carries TRBV5-1 and TRBJ2-2; the D call may be TRBD1 or TRBD2 (6 bases each). V was trimmed by 5 bases and J by 0 bases, leaving 20 bases between them. CDR3 size: 18 residues. Germline loops: CDR1 SGHRS, CDR2 YFSETQ. The CDR3 bases are TGCGCCAGCAGGTCCCCGGGGGCAGGGCCTACGAACACCGGGGAGCTGTTTTTT. Translating it yields CASRSPGAGPTNTGELFF.

This rearrangement joins TRBV5-5 to TRBJ1-1; D is perhaps TRBD1 (5 bases). Germline assignment: CDR1 SGHKS and CDR2 YYEKEE (reference sequence). This CDR3 contains 15 residues. V was clipped by 0 bases and J by 6 bases, with 15 bases between them. CDR3 DNA sequence: TGTGCCAGCAGCTTGGGTTGGGGGGGGGTGTCTGAAGCTTTCTTT. Translated: CASSLGWGGVSEAFF.

The chain employs TRBV4-1 and TRBJ2-1; 8 bases match TRBD1. The CDR3 consists of 15 residues. CDR1 and CDR2 from the germline V gene are MGHRA and YSYEKL. With V trimmed by 4 bases and J by 2 bases, 4 bases remained unmatched. This CDR3 reads CASSLEDRAYNEQFF. For the CDR3, the DNA is TGCGCCAGCAGCCTCGAGGACAGGGCCTACAATGAGCAGTTCTTC.